The 29 T cell receptor beta chains below were found in one sample sequenced in a study of cytomegalovirus exposure and HLA in healthy donors. Amplification used 60 Vbeta primers and 13 Jbeta primers. Profiled with immunoSEQ multiplex PCR; TCRdb holds only in-frame clones, not every one. The profile covers approximately 160,000 clones, with approximately 67% appearing a single time and 4.5% taken by the ten largest. Specimen: PBMCs. These receptors were obtained from a young woman in good health and CMV-seropositive.

The chain recombines TRBV4-3 with TRBJ1-1; D remains unclear. Germline V lookup: CDR1 LGHNA, CDR2 YSLEER. V lost 0 bases and J lost 7, with 21 bases in between. The CDR3 loop spans 17 amino acids. CDR3 nucleotides: TGCGCCAGCAGCCAAGAAGGCCCGGCCAGCGGAGTCGGTGAAGCTTTCTTT. Translation: CASSQEGPASGVGEAFF.

The chain has TRBV27 and TRBJ2-7; a possible D gene is TRBD1 (6 bases). CDR3 size: 14 residues. V was clipped by 5 bases and J by 5 bases, with 16 bases between them. Germline-derived CDR1 and CDR2 are MNHEY and SMNVEV (reference sequence). Written as DNA, the CDR3 is TGTGCCAGCAGTCCCATCCCCAGGGGACACGAGCAGTACTTC. Residues: CASSPIPRGHEQYF.

The V call is TRBV2, the J call TRBJ2-6; D is undetermined. The CDR3 length is 14 residues. The germline V gene encodes CDR1 SNHLY and CDR2 FYNNEI. Trimming cost V 6 bases and J 5 bases, with 11 bases left between them. The CDR3 sequence: CASSAPTWANVLTF. CDR3 in DNA: TGTGCCAGCAGCGCCCCTACCTGGGCCAACGTCCTGACTTTC.

The chain employs TRBV21-1 and TRBJ1-5; no check of the table's D call, TRBD1, against the DNA was made. TRBV21-1 represents a pseudogene. This CDR3 contains 15 residues. CDR3 sequence (DNA): TGTGCCAGCAGCAAGGGACAGGGGGCTGCTCAGCCCCAGCATTTT. Its translation is CASSKGQGAAQPQHF.

The genes are TRBV5-1 and TRBJ1-1; maybe TRBD1 (5 bases). V gave up 1 base and J gave up 3 bases, with 10 bases separating them. Germline V gene data show CDR1 as SGHRS and CDR2 as YFSETQ. This CDR3 is 14 amino acids long. This CDR3 is CASSLPDSDTEAFF. In DNA, the CDR3 is TGCGCCAGCAGCTTGCCTGACAGTGACACTGAAGCTTTCTTT.

Note on this clone: A read error may account for a junction end that differs from germline. The sample holds other DNA sequences that translate to the same CDR3. This rearrangement joins TRBV14 to TRBJ1-1; unclear D gene. CDR1 and CDR2 from the germline V gene are SGHDN and FVKESK. The CDR3 sequence is 17 residues long. This CDR3 is CASSQKPGEPTNTEAFF. The CDR3 DNA reads TGTGCCAGCAGCCAAAAACCGGGAGAGCCAACGAACACTGAGGCTTTCTTT.

V and J are TRBV6-1 and TRBJ2-2; the D gene is possibly TRBD1 (6 bases). In germline, CDR1 is MNHNS, CDR2 SASEGT. V was cut by 4 bases and J by 5 bases, with 14 bases left in between. The CDR3 is 15 amino acids. The CDR3 region has the DNA TGTGCCAGCAGTGGTCAGGGGCTACCAACCGGGGAGCTGTTTTTT. It is translated as CASSGQGLPTGELFF.

Here the CDR3 DNA reads TGTGCCAGCAGCTTACGGAGCCCTTCGTCGGCAGGGAATCAGCCCCAGCATTTT. Protein product: CASSLRSPSSAGNQPQHF. This rearrangement joins TRBV7-6 to TRBJ1-5, with a possible D match to TRBD1 (5 bases). V lost 2 bases to trimming and J lost 4 bases, with 21 bases between them. Germline CDR1 is SGHVS and CDR2 is FNYEAQ. The CDR3 extends over 18 amino acids.

As concerns this clone: Sequence at one end of the junction differs from germline and may be a read error. The rearrangement uses TRBV10-2 and TRBJ2-7; 8 bases match TRBD1. The CDR3 covers 14 residues. Germline-derived CDR1 and CDR2 are WSHSY and SAAADI. The CDR3 reads CASGEGTGYYEQYF. CDR3 DNA sequence: TGCGCCAGCGGTGAGGGGACAGGCTACTACGAGCAGTACTTC.

This sequence joins TRBV19 and TRBJ1-2; no firm D call. V shed 3 bases and J shed 6 bases, with 11 bases lying between them. The CDR3 is made up of 13 amino acids. CDR1 LNHDA and CDR2 SQIVND come from the germline V gene (reference sequence). CDR3 in DNA: TGTGCCAGTAGTATCGGTCTTGCGGATGGCTACACCTTC. It specifies CASSIGLADGYTF.

The chain employs TRBV9 and TRBJ1-2, with 9 bases matching TRBD1. The CDR3 has 17 amino acids. Trimming took 6 bases from V and 8 from J; bases not matched to a gene: 20. Germline V gene data show CDR1 as SGDLS and CDR2 as YYNGEE. CDR3 DNA sequence: TGTGCCAGCACCCTCCACCCCGCCGGGACAGGGACTCGAGGCTACACCTTC. This sequence encodes CASTLHPAGTGTRGYTF.

The chain uses TRBV14 and TRBJ2-7; no reliable D call. The germline CDR1 and CDR2 sequences are SGHDN and FVKESK. The V and J ends lost 4 bases and 0 bases respectively, with 7 bases between them. CDR3 length equals 13 residues. In nucleotides, the CDR3 is TGTGCCAGCAGCCCCTCCGGCTCCTACGAGCAGTACTTC. Protein product: CASSPSGSYEQYF. Full variable domain (remainder filled in from reference TRBV14 and TRBJ2-7): EAGVTQFPSHSVIEKGQTVTLRCDPISGHDNLYWYRRVMGKEIKFLLHFVKESKQDESGMPNNRFLAERTGGTYSTLKVQPAELEDSGVYFCASSPSGSYEQYFGPGTRLTVT.

This chain links TRBV2 with TRBJ1-5; the D gene is possibly TRBD1 (5 bases). This CDR3 is 11 amino acids long. Trimming cost V 3 bases and J 9 bases, with 6 bases left between them. Germline V gene data show CDR1 as SNHLY and CDR2 as FYNNEI. The CDR3 spells CASSDGGPQHF. The DNA of the CDR3 is TGTGCCAGCAGTGACGGGGGGCCCCAGCATTTT.

This clone was counted only a few times. The chain recombines TRBV28 with TRBJ1-2, with 7 nucleotides matching TRBD1. The length of the CDR3 is 13 residues. V trimming: 5 bases; J trimming: 3 bases; junction bases outside the gene matches: 3. Per the germline V gene, CDR1 is MDHEN and CDR2 is SYDVKM. CDR3 DNA: TGTGCCAGCAGTCCCGGGACAGACTATGGCTACACCTTC. This encodes CASSPGTDYGYTF.

Only a few counts were recorded for this clone. The V call is TRBV5-4, the J call TRBJ1-3; the D gene is possibly TRBD1 (5 bases). Germline V CDR1 and CDR2: SGHNT, YYREEE (reference sequence). The CDR3 has 18 amino acids. V lost 5 bases, J lost 0 bases, and 21 bases lay in between. CDR3 protein: CASSSAGGGPDSGNTIYF. CDR3 in DNA: TGTGCCAGCAGTTCGGCCGGGGGAGGCCCTGACTCTGGAAACACCATATATTTT.

This sequence joins TRBV30 and TRBJ2-4; tentative D call: TRBD1 (5 bases). The CDR3 has 12 amino acids. Trimming took 5 bases from V and 9 from J, leaving 14 bases between them. Germline values: CDR1 GTSNPN, CDR2 SVGIG (reference sequence). This CDR3 is CAWAPDQGIQYF. The CDR3 bases are TGTGCCTGGGCCCCCGACCAGGGCATTCAGTACTTC.

V usage is TRBV4-3 and J usage is TRBJ2-1; 8 bases are shared with TRBD2. Trimming cost V 0 bases and J 14 bases; bases outside gene matches: 9. There are 14 residues in the CDR3. Germline V CDR1 and CDR2: LGHNA, YSLEER. The chain's CDR3 is CASSQDRGGWSEFF. In DNA form, the CDR3 reads TGCGCCAGCAGCCAAGATCGCGGGGGGTGGAGTGAGTTCTTC.

In this sample, this clone turned up once. The chain has TRBV11-2 and TRBJ1-3; D perhaps matches TRBD1 (6 bases). The germline V and J ends were trimmed by 1 base and 4 bases, with 11 bases remaining between them. This CDR3 spans 15 amino acids. CDR1 and CDR2 from the germline V gene are SGHAT and FQNNGV. CDR3 amino acids: CASSLAGARGNTIYF. The CDR3 DNA reads as TGTGCCAGCAGCTTAGCAGGGGCGCGAGGAAACACCATATATTTT.

Only a few counts were recorded for this clone. This chain uses TRBV6-1 with TRBJ1-1; no reliable D call. The germline V and J ends were trimmed by 7 bases and 2 bases, with 14 bases remaining between them. The CDR3 is made up of 14 amino acids. Per the germline V gene, CDR1 is MNHNS and CDR2 is SASEGT. The CDR3 DNA follows: TGTGCCAGCACCCGAGGGAGGGTCAACACTGAAGCTTTCTTT. This sequence encodes CASTRGRVNTEAFF.

The chain uses TRBV28 and TRBJ2-7; no definite D call. The ends were cut back, 5 bases at V and 0 bases at J, with 2 bases in the middle. The CDR3 extends over 11 amino acids. The germline CDR1 and CDR2 sequences are MDHEN and SYDVKM. This CDR3 reads CASSHSYEQYF. The CDR3 DNA follows: TGTGCCAGCAGTCACTCCTACGAGCAGTACTTC. Using reference TRBV28 and TRBJ2-7 for the parts outside the CDR3, the full variable domain is DVKVTQSSRYLVKRTGEKVFLECVQDMDHENMFWYRQDPGLGLRLIYFSYDVKMKEKGDIPEGYSVSREKKERFSLILESASTNQTSMYLCASSHSYEQYFGPGTRLTVT.

The chain employs TRBV30 and TRBJ1-2, with TRBD1 matching over 9 bases. Trimming took 2 bases from V and 10 from J; bases not matched to a gene: 11. Germline V gene data show CDR1 as GTSNPN and CDR2 as SVGIG (reference sequence). The CDR3 runs 14 residues. The CDR3 DNA is TGTGCCTGGAGTTTAGGGACAGGGTATTCAATCTACACCTTC. Its translation: CAWSLGTGYSIYTF.

This chain joins TRBV10-3 and TRBJ2-1; 7 bases line up with TRBD2. The junction had 10 bases not matched to a gene; V was cut back by 0 bases and J by 8 bases. The CDR3 has 16 residues. Germline V gene lookup returns CDR1 ENHRY and CDR2 SYGVKD. The CDR3 sequence is CAISESGGGSSDEQFF. In DNA, the CDR3 is TGTGCCATCAGTGAGTCTGGAGGCGGGAGCTCGGATGAGCAGTTCTTC.

The chain employs TRBV7-9 and TRBJ2-7; 7 positions agree with TRBD1. The CDR3 covers 18 residues. Germline trimming cut 1 base from V and 2 bases from J; bases unmatched to any gene: 14. Germline V lookup: CDR1 SEHNR, CDR2 FQNEAQ (reference sequence). CDR3: CASSLVDRVGVWAYEQYF. CDR3 in DNA: TGTGCCAGCAGCTTAGTCGACAGGGTGGGAGTCTGGGCCTACGAGCAGTACTTC.

This clone came up a few times. This chain connects TRBV4-1 to TRBJ1-4; 10 nucleotides agree with TRBD1. Trimming removed 0 bases from V and 10 bases from J; junction bases left unmatched: 8. CDR1 is MGHRA and CDR2 is YSYEKL in the germline V gene. The CDR3 is 16 residues long. This CDR3 is CASSQEGTGVIRKLFF. CDR3 nucleotides: TGCGCCAGCAGCCAAGAGGGGACAGGGGTTATTCGAAAACTGTTTTTT.

This clone has just a few counts. CDR3 coding DNA: TGTGCCAGCTCACGTCCCGGGACAGTGGGGGATACGCAGTATTTT. Translated: CASSRPGTVGDTQYF. The V call is TRBV18, the J call TRBJ2-3; 7 bases fit TRBD1. The germline V gene encodes CDR1 KGHSH and CDR2 LQKENI. With 4 bases clipped from V and 6 bases from J, the junction kept 10 bases outside the gene matches. This CDR3 has 15 amino acids.

About this clone: This CDR3 is also generated by other DNA sequences in the sample. The V gene is TRBV6-1, the J gene TRBJ1-2; TRBD1 agrees at 7 bases. The ends lost 6 bases at V and 2 bases at J; junction bases unmatched: 9. Germline assignment: CDR1 MNHNS and CDR2 SASEGT. The CDR3 length is 15 residues. The CDR3 loop is CASRRDRTANYGYTF. In DNA, the CDR3 is TGTGCCAGCAGAAGGGACAGAACCGCCAACTATGGCTACACCTTC.

The chain joins TRBV18 to TRBJ1-1, with a possible D match to TRBD1 (5 bases). The CDR3 has 15 residues. Germline V gene data show CDR1 as KGHSH and CDR2 as LQKENI. V gave up 4 bases and J gave up 1 base, with 13 bases separating them. The CDR3 loop is CASSRRAGENTEAFF. The CDR3 DNA reads TGTGCCAGCTCACGCCGGGCGGGGGAGAACACTGAAGCTTTCTTT.

This clone was detected only a few times. The CDR3 spells CATERTGRSVGKLFF. The CDR3 DNA is TGTGCCACGGAAAGAACAGGGAGATCGGTAGGAAAACTGTTTTTT. V is TRBV15 and J is TRBJ1-4; D perhaps matches TRBD1 (6 bases). The CDR3 loop spans 15 amino acids. Germline lookup yields CDR1 LNHNV and CDR2 YYDKDF (reference sequence). V lost 9 bases, J lost 10 bases, and 24 bases lay in between.

The rearrangement links TRBV12-5 to TRBJ2-3; 12 positions match TRBD2. The V gene end was trimmed by 7 bases and the J gene end by 2 bases; junction bases not matched to a gene: 7. The CDR3 covers 16 residues. Per germline, CDR1 LGHNT and CDR2 FRNRAP. CDR3 DNA sequence: TGTGCTAGTGCCAAAGGGACTAGCGGGTACACAGATACGCAGTATTTT. This codes for CASAKGTSGYTDTQYF.